The 9 T cell receptor beta chains below come from one sample, sequenced in a study of blood T cell repertoires in COVID-19. This table comes from immunoSEQ multiplex PCR, and its TCRdb copy is limited to in-frame clones, with some not included. The sample has 150,000 to 200,000 clones, 80% to 90% seen once. The sequencing input was peripheral blood. All receptors come from a human donor in a cohort sampled during active COVID-19.

This clone has a single count. This chain links TRBV7-2 with TRBJ2-1; 9 positions match TRBD1. V dropped 5 bases and J dropped 6; count of bases not matched to a gene: 11. Germline values: CDR1 SGHTA, CDR2 FQGNSA. The CDR3 sequence is 16 residues long. The CDR3 DNA follows: TGTGCCAGCAGCCTCCGGACAGGGGACGTGTTCAATGAGCAGTTCTTC. As protein: CASSLRTGDVFNEQFF.

The chain couples TRBV6-4 to TRBJ2-1, with 7 bases identical to TRBD1. CDR1 and CDR2 (germline): MRHNA, SNTAGT. The J segment lost 9 bases and the V segment lost 6 bases, leaving 8 bases of the junction unmatched. This CDR3 contains 13 residues. The CDR3 here is CASSDRVRGEQFF. The CDR3, as DNA: TGTGCCAGCAGCGACAGGGTACGGGGTGAGCAGTTCTTC.

V gene TRBV5-1 combines with J gene TRBJ2-5; 9 bases are a match to TRBD2. CDR3 length: 15 amino acids. Germline assignment: CDR1 SGHRS and CDR2 YFSETQ. V lost 0 bases to trimming and J lost 2 bases; unmatched junction nucleotides: 2. CDR3 loop: CASSLVLAGQETQYF. The DNA of the CDR3 is TGCGCCAGCAGCTTGGTCCTAGCGGGACAAGAGACCCAGTACTTC.

This rearrangement joins TRBV5-4 to TRBJ1-3, with D perhaps TRBD1 (5 bases). The V end lost 0 bases, the J end lost 2 bases, and 18 bases lay between the germline ends. This CDR3 comprises 18 residues. Per the germline V gene, CDR1 is SGHNT and CDR2 is YYREEE (reference sequence). In DNA, the CDR3 is TGTGCCAGCAGCTTGGGGGGCAGGGCCAGGGCCACTGGAAACACCATATATTTT. Amino acid sequence: CASSLGGRARATGNTIYF.

V is TRBV29-1 and J is TRBJ2-1, with TRBD2 identical over 9 bases. The germline gives CDR1 SQVTM, CDR2 ANQGSEA. The CDR3 runs 14 residues. Trimming removed 4 bases from V and 5 bases from J; junction bases left unmatched: 6. The CDR3 loop is CSVVASGTHNEQFF. As DNA, the CDR3 is TGCAGCGTTGTGGCTAGCGGGACCCACAATGAGCAGTTCTTC.

This clone was detected only once. The chain has TRBV5-1 and TRBJ2-7; the match to TRBD2 covers 10 bases. This CDR3 region has 15 residues. Germline lookup yields CDR1 SGHRS and CDR2 YFSETQ. J gave up 3 bases and V 0 bases, and 3 bases lay outside the gene matches. The CDR3 sequence is CASSLDPSGGYEQYF. CDR3 sequence (DNA): TGCGCCAGCAGCTTGGATCCTAGCGGGGGCTACGAGCAGTACTTC. The whole variable domain, filled in from reference TRBV5-1 and TRBJ2-7, reads KAGVTQTPRYLIKTRGQQVTLSCSPISGHRSVSWYQQTPGQGLQFLFEYFSETQRNKGNFPGRFSGRQFSNSRSEMNVSTLELGDSALYLCASSLDPSGGYEQYFGPGTRLTVT.

V is TRBV6-5 and J is TRBJ1-1; TRBD1 agrees at 7 bases. The CDR3 runs 15 residues. V lost 5 bases, J lost 1 base, and 7 bases stayed unmatched. The germline gives CDR1 MNHEY, CDR2 SVGAGI. The CDR3 nucleotides are TGTGCCAGCAGTACCTCCGGGACAGCGAACACTGAAGCTTTCTTT. Protein: CASSTSGTANTEAFF.

This chain joins TRBV30 and TRBJ2-6; 8 bases map to TRBD1. J lost 0 bases, V lost 3 bases, and 4 bases had no gene match. CDR3 length: 16 amino acids. The V gene's germline CDR1 is GTSNPN and CDR2 SVGIG (reference sequence). CDR3 residues: CAWSRTGNSGANVLTF. As DNA, the CDR3 is TGTGCCTGGAGCAGGACAGGGAACTCTGGGGCCAACGTCCTGACTTTC. Full variable domain (remainder filled in from reference TRBV30 and TRBJ2-6): SQTIHQWPATLVQPVGSPLSLECTVEGTSNPNLYWYRQAAGRGLQLLFYSVGIGQISSEVPQNLSASRPQDRQFILSSKKLLLSDSGFYLCAWSRTGNSGANVLTFGAGSRLTVL.

V gene TRBV4-3 combines with J gene TRBJ2-3; D is perhaps TRBD1 (6 bases). Germline CDR1 is LGHNA and CDR2 is YSLEER. The CDR3 length is 15 residues. The ends were cut back, 1 base at V and 3 bases at J, with 11 bases in the middle. The DNA of the CDR3 is TGCGCCAGCAGCCAAGGATCCGGACAGACAGATACGCAGTATTTT. It specifies CASSQGSGQTDTQYF.